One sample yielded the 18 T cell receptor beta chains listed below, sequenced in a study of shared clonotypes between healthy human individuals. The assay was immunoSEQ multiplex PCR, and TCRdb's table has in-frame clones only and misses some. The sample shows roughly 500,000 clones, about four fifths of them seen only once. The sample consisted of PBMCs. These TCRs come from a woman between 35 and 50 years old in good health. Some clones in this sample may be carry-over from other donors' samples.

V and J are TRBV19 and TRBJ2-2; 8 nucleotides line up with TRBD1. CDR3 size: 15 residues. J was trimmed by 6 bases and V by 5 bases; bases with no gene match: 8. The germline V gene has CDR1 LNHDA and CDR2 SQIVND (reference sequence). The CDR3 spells CASSSAGGASGELFF. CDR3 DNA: TGTGCCAGTAGTTCGGCAGGGGGCGCCTCCGGGGAGCTGTTTTTT. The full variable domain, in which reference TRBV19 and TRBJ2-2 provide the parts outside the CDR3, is DGGITQSPKYLFRKEGQNVTLSCEQNLNHDAMYWYRQDPGQGLRLIYYSQIVNDFQKGDIAEGYSVSREKKESFPLTVTSAQKNPTAFYLCASSSAGGASGELFFGEGSRLTVL.

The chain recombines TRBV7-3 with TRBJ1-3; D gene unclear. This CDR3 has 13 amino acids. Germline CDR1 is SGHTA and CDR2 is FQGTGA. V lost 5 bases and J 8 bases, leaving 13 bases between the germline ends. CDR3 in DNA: TGTGCCAGCAGCCCAAAGGTTGGGGACACCATATATTTT. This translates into CASSPKVGDTIYF.

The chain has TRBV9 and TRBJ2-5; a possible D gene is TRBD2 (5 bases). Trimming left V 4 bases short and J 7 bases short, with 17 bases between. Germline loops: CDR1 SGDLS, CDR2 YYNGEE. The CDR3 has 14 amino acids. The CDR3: CASSPAPFAGTQYF. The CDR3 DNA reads TGTGCCAGCAGCCCAGCCCCTTTTGCGGGGACCCAGTACTTC.

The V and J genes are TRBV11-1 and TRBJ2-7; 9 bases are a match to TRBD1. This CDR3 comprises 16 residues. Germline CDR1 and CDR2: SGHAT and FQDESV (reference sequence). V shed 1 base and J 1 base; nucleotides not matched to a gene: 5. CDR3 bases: TGTGCCAGCAGCTTAGTCACCGGACAGGGGTCCTACGAGCAGTACTTC. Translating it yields CASSLVTGQGSYEQYF.

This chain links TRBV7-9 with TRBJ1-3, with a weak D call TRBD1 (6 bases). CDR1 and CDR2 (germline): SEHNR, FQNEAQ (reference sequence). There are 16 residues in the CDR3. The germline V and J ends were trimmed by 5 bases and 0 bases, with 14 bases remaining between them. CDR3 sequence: CASSVPRGFSGNTIYF. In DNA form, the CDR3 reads TGTGCCAGCAGCGTACCTAGGGGGTTCTCTGGAAACACCATATATTTT.

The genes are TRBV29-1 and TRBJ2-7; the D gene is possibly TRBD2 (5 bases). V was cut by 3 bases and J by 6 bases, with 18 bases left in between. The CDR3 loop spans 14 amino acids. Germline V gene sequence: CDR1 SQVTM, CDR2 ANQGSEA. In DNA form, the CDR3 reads TGCAGCGTTGAGAAGGAAGCGGATGCGGGCGAGCAGTACTTC. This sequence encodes CSVEKEADAGEQYF.

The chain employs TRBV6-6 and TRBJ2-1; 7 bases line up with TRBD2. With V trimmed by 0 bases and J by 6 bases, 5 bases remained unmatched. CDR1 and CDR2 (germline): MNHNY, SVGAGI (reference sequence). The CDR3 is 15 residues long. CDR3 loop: CASSYSGLVGNEQFF. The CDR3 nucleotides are TGTGCCAGCAGTTACTCAGGACTAGTGGGCAATGAGCAGTTCTTC.

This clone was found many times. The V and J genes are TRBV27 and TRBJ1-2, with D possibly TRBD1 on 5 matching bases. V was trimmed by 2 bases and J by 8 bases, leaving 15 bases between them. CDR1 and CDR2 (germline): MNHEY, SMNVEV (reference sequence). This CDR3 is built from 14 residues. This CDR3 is CASSLGQGIGGYTF. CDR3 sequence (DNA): TGTGCCAGCAGTTTAGGGCAGGGAATCGGGGGCTACACCTTC.

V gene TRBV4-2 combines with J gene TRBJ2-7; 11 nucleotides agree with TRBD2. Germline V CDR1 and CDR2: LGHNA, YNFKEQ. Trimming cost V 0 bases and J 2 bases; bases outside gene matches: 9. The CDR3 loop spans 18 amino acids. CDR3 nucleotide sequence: TGTGCCAGCAGCCAAGATCCAACTCATAGCGGGAGGGCCTACGAGCAGTACTTC. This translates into CASSQDPTHSGRAYEQYF.

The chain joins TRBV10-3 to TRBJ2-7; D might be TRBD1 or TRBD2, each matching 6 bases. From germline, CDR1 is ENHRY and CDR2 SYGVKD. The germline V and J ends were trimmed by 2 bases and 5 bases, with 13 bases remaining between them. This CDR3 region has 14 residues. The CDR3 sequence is CAISEGGLANEQYF. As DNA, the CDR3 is TGTGCCATCAGTGAGGGGGGGCTAGCGAACGAGCAGTACTTC.

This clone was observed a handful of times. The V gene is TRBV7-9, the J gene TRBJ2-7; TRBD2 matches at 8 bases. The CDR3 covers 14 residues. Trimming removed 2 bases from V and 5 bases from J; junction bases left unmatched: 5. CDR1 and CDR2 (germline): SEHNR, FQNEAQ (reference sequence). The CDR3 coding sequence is TGTGCCAGCAGCTTAAACGGGAGGGCCGACGAGCAGTACTTC. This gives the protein CASSLNGRADEQYF.

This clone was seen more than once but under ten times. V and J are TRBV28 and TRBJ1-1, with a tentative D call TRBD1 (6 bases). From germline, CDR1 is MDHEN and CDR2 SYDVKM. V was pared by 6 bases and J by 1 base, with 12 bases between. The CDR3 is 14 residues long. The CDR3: CASSPHRANTEAFF. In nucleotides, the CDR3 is TGTGCCAGCAGCCCCCACAGGGCGAACACTGAAGCTTTCTTT.

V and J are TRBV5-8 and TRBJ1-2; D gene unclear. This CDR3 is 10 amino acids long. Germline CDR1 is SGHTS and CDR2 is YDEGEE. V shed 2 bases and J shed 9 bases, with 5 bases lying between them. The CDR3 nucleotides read TGTGCCAGCAGCTTCGTTAGCTACACCTTC. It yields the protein CASSFVSYTF.

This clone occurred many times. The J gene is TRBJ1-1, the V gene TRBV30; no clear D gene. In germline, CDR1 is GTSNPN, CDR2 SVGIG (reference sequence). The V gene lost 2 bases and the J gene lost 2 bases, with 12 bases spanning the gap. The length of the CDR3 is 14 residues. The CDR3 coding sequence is TGTGCCTGGAGTATTCGGGCAGTAAACACTGAAGCTTTCTTT. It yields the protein CAWSIRAVNTEAFF. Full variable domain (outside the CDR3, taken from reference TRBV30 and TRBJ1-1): SQTIHQWPATLVQPVGSPLSLECTVEGTSNPNLYWYRQAAGRGLQLLFYSVGIGQISSEVPQNLSASRPQDRQFILSSKKLLLSDSGFYLCAWSIRAVNTEAFFGQGTRLTVV.

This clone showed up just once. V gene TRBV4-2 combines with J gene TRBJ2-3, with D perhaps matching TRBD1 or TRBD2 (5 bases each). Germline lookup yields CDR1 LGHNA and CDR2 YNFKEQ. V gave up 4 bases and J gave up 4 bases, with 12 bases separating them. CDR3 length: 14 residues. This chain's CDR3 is CASSRVGASDTQYF. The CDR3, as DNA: TGTGCCAGCAGCCGGGTCGGGGCGTCAGATACGCAGTATTTT.

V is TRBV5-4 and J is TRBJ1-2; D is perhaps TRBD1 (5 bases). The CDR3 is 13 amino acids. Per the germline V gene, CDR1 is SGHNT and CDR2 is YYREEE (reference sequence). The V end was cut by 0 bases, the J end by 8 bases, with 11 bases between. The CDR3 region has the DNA TGTGCCAGCAGCTTGGCGGGGCAAGGAGGCTACACCTTC. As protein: CASSLAGQGGYTF.

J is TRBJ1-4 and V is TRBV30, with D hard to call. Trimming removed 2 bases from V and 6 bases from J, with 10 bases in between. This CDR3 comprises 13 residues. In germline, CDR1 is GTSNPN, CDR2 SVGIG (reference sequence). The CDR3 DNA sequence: TGTGCCTGGAGTCCACAAGGTTATGAAAAACTGTTTTTT. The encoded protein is CAWSPQGYEKLFF.

The CDR3 here is CATSRESGREAFF. CDR3 in DNA: TGTGCCACCAGCAGAGAGTCCGGACGGGAAGCTTTCTTT. This sequence joins TRBV15 and TRBJ1-1; D is uncertain. The CDR3 has 13 residues. Germline CDR1 reads LNHNV; CDR2 reads YYDKDF (reference sequence). Trimming cost V 0 bases and J 8 bases, with 10 bases left between them.